This TCR beta chain was found in a study of blood T cell repertoires in COVID-19. V lost 2 bases and J lost 2, with 12 bases in between. The CDR3 contains 15 residues. Germline CDR1 reads LNHDA; CDR2 reads SQIVND (reference sequence). Here immunoSEQ multiplex PCR was the method, and the copy in TCRdb shows in-frame clones only, minus some. The data hold roughly 100,000 clones, with around 90% observed a single time. The sequenced sample consisted of peripheral blood. The chain recombines TRBV19 with TRBJ1-2; a possible D gene is TRBD1 (5 bases). This receptor was taken from a middle-aged man with active or convalescent COVID-19. CDR3 nucleotides: TGTGCCAGTAGTATACAGGATTCAGGGAACTATGGCTACACCTTC. Translation gives CASSIQDSGNYGYTF.